This T cell receptor (beta chain) came from a study of cytomegalovirus exposure and HLA in healthy donors. PCR amplification relied on 60 Vbeta primers (plus 13 Jbeta primers). Measured with immunoSEQ multiplex PCR; TCRdb has only the in-frame clones, and not every one. Of roughly 150,000 clones listed, 65% to 85% are singletons. CDR3 length equals 14 residues. CDR1 is MNHEY, CDR2 SVGAGI, per germline. The V end was cut by 6 bases, the J end by 6 bases, with 17 bases between. General study results and limits: Specificity for CMV antigens was confirmed in vitro for a few of the CMV-associated chains. Many donors carried some public TCRs, although rarity characterized most TCR sequences.

As concerns this clone: Its antigen remains unidentified.

The genes are TRBV6-5 and TRBJ1-1; a weak D match, TRBD1 (5 bases). The clonotype comes from a woman between 18 and 30 years old in good health and CMV-seronegative. Sequencing was done on a sample of PBMCs. The CDR3 loop reads CASSRRPGNPEAFF. The CDR3 DNA sequence: TGTGCCAGCAGCCGCAGACCAGGGAATCCTGAAGCTTTCTTT.